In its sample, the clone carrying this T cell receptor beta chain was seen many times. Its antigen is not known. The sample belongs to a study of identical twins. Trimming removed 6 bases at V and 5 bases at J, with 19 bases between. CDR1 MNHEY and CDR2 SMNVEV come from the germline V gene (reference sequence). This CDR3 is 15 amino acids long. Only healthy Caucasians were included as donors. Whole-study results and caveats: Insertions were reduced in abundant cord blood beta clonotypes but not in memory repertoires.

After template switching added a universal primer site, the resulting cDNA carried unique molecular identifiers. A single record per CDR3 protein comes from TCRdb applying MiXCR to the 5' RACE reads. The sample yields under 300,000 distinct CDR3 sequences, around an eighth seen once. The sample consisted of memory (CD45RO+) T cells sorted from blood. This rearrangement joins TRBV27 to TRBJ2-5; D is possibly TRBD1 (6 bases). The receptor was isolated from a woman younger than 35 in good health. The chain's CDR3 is CASSFTHTGMETQYF. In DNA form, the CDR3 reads TGTGCCAGCAGCTTTACCCATACAGGGATGGAGACCCAGTACTTC.